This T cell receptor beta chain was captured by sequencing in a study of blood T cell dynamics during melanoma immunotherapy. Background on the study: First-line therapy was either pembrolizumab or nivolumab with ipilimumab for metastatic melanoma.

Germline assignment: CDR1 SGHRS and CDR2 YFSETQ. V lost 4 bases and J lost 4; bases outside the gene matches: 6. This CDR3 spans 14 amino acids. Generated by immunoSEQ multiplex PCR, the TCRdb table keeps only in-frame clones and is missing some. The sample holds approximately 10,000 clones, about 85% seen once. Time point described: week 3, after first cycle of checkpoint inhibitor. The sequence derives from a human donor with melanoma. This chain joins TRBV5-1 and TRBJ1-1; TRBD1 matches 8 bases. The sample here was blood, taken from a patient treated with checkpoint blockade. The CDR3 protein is CASSARQGATEAFF. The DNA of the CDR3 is TGCGCCAGCAGCGCGCGCCAGGGGGCCACTGAAGCTTTCTTT.